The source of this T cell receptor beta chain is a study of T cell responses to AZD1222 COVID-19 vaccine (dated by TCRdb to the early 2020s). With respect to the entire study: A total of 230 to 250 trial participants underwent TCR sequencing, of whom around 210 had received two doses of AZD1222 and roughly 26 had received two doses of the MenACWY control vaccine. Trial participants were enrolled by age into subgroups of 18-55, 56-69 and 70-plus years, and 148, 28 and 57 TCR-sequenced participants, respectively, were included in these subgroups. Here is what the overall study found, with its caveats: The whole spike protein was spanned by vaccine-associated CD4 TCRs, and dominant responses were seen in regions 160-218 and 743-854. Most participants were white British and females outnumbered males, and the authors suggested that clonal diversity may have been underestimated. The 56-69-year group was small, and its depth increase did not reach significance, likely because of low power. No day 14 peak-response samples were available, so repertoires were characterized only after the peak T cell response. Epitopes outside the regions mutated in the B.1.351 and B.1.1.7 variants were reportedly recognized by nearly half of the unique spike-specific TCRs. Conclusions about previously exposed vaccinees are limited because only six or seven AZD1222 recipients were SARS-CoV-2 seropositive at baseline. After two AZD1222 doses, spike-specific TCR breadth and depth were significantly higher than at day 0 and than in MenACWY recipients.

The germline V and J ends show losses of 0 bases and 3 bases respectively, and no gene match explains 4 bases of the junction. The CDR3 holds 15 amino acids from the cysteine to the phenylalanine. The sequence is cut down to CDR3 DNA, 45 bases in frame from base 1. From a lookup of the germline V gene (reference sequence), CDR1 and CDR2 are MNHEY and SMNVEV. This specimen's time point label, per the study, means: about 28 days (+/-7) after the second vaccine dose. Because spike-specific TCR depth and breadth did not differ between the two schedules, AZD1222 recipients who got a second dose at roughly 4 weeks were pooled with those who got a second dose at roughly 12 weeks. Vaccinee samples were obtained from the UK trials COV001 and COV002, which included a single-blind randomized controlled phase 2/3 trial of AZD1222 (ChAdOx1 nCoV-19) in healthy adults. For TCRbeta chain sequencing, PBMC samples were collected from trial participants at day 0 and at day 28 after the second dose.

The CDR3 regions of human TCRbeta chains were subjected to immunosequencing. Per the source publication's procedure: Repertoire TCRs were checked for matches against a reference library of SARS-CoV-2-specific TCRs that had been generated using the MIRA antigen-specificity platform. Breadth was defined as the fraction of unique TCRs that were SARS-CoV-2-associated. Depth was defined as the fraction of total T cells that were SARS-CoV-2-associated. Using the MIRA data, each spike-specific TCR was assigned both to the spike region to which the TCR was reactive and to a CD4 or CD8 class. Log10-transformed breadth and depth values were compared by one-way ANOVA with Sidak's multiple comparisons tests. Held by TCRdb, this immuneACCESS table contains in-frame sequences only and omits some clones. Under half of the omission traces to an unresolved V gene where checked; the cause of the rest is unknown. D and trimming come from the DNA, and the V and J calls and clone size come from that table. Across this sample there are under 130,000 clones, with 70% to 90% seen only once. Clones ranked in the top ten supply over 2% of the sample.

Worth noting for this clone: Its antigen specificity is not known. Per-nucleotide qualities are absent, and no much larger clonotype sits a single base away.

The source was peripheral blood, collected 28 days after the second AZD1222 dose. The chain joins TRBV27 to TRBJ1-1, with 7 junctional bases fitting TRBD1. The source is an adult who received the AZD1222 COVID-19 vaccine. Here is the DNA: TGTGCCAGCAGTTTATCGACCAGGGGGGACACTGAAGCTTTCTTT. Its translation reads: CASSLSTRGDTEAFF.